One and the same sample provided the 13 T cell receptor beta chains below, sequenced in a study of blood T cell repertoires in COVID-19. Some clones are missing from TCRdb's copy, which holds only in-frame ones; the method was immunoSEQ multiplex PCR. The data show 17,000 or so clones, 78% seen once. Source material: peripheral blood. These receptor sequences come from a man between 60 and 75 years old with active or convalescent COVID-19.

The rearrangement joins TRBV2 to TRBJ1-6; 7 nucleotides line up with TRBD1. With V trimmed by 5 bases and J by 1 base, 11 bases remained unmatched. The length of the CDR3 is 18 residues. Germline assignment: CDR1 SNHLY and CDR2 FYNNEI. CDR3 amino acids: CASSPRQGFGSYNSPLHF. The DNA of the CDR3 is TGTGCCAGCAGTCCGCGACAGGGTTTTGGTTCCTATAATTCACCCCTCCACTTT.

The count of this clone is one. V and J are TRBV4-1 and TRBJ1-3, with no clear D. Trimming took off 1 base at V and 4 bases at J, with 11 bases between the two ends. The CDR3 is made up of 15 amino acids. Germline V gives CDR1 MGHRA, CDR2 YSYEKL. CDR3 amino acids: CASSQVWRAGNTIYF. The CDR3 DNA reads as TGCGCCAGCAGCCAAGTATGGCGGGCAGGAAACACCATATATTTT.

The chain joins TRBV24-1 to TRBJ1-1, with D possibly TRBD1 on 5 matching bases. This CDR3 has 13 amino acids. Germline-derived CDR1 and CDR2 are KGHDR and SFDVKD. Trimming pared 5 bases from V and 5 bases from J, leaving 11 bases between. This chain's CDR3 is CATSGQGHTEAFF. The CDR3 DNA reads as TGTGCCACCAGTGGGCAGGGTCATACTGAAGCTTTCTTT.

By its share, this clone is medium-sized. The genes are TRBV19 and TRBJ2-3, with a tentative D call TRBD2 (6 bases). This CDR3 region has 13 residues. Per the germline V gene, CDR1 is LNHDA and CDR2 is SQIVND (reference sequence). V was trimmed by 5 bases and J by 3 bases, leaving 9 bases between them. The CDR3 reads CASSVLATDTQYF. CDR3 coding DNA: TGTGCCAGTAGTGTTCTAGCGACAGATACGCAGTATTTT.

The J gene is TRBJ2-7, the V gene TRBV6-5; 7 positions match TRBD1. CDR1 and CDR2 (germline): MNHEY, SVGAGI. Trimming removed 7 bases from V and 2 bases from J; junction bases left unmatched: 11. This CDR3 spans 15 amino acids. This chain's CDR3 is CASTRGQGVAYEQYF. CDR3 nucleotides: TGTGCCAGCACTCGTGGGCAGGGGGTTGCCTACGAGCAGTACTTC.

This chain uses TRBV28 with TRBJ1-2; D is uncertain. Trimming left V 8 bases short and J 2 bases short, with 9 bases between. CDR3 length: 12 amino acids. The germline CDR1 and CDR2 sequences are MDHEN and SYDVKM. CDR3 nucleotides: TGTGCCAGCTCTTCGGGGAACTATGGCTACACCTTC. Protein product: CASSSGNYGYTF.

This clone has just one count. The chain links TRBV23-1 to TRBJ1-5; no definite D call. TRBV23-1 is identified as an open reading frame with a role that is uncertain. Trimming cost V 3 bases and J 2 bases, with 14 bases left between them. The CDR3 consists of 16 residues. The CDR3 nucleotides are TGCGCCAGCAGTCAGTTCGGACTGTTAGGCAATCAGCCCCAGCATTTT. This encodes CASSQFGLLGNQPQHF.

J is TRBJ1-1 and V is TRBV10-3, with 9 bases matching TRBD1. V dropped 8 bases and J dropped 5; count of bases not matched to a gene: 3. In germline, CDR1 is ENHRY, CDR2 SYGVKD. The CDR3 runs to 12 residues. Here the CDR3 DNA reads TGTGCCATCGGGACAGGGCGGACTGAAGCTTTCTTT. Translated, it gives CAIGTGRTEAFF.

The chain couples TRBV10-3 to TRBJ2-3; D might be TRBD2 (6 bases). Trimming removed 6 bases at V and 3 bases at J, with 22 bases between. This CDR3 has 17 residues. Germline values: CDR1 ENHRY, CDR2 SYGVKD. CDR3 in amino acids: CAISGVRRRETTDTQYF. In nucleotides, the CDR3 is TGTGCCATCAGCGGGGTTCGGAGGAGGGAGACAACAGATACGCAGTATTTT.

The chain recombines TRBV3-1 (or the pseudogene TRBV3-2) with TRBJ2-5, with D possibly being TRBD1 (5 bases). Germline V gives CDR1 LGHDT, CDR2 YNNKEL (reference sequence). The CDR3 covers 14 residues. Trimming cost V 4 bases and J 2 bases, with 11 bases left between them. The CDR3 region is CASSPQGRQETQYF. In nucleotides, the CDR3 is TGTGCCAGCAGCCCGCAGGGAAGGCAAGAGACCCAGTACTTC.

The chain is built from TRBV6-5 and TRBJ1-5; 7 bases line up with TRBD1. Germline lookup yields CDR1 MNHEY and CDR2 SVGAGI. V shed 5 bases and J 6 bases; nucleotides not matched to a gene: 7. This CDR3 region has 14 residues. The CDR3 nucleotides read TGTGCCAGCAGTCGTACTACAGGGGTTCAGCCCCAGCATTTT. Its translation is CASSRTTGVQPQHF.

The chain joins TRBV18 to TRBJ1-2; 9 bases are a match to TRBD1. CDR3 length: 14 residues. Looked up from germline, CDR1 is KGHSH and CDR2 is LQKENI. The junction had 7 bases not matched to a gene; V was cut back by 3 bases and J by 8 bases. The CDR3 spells CASSPRDREDGYTF. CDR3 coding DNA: TGTGCCAGCTCACCGCGGGACAGGGAGGACGGCTACACCTTC.

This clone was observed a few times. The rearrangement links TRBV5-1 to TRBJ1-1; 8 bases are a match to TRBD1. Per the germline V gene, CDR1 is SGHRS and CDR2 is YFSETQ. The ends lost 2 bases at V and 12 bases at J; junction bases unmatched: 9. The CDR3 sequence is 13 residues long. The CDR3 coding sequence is TGCGCCAGCAGCTTAGGACAGGGATCTCTAACTTTCTTT. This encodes CASSLGQGSLTFF.